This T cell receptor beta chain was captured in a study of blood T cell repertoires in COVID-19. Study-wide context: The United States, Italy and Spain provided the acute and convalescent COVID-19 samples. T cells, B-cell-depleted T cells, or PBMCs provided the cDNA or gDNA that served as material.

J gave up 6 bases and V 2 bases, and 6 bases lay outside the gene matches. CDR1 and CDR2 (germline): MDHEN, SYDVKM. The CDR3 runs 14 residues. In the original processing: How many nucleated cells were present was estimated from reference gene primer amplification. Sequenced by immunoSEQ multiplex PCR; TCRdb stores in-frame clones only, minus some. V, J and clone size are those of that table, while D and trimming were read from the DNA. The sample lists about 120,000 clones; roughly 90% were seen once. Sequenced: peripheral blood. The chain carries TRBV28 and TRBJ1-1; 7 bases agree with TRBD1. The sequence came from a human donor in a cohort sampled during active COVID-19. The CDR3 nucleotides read TGTGCCAGCAGTTTAAGACAGGGAGGATCTGAAGCTTTCTTT. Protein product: CASSLRQGGSEAFF.